The 13 T cell receptor beta chains presented below share a single source sample, sequenced in a study of post-analysis software for immune sequencing data. Study observations and caveats: Higher frequency in patients than in controls was seen for about five TRBV segments, with TRBV5-6, TRBV5-1 and TRBV20-1 among them.

TCR beta libraries were prepared from cDNA with unique molecular identifiers. MiXCR, run by TCRdb on the PCR reads, gives a single entry per CDR3 protein. The sample comprises hundreds of thousands of distinct CDR3 sequences, around 27% of which are singletons, and approximately 0.6% rests with the top ten. Antigen specificity for these receptors is unknown. Sequencing was carried out using blood. These receptors originate from a girl aged 10-17 years with multiple sclerosis.

The chain carries TRBV28 and TRBJ1-1; D remains ambiguous. V shed 5 bases and J shed 4 bases, with 17 bases lying between them. The CDR3 sequence is 15 residues long. Germline V CDR1 and CDR2: MDHEN, SYDVKM. CDR3 in amino acids: CASSLPLAAGTEAFF. The DNA for the CDR3 is TGTGCCAGCAGTCTACCTTTGGCAGCGGGCACTGAAGCTTTCTTT.

The rearrangement uses TRBV28 and TRBJ1-6; tentatively, D is TRBD1 (5 bases). Deletions cut 6 bases from V and 8 bases from J, with 23 bases between. Germline V gene sequence: CDR1 MDHEN, CDR2 SYDVKM. The length of the CDR3 is 17 residues. The CDR3 loop reads CASRPSLGRLRDSPLHF. The DNA of the CDR3 is TGTGCCAGCAGGCCCAGCCTGGGACGTCTGAGAGATTCACCCCTCCACTTT.

A note on this clonotype: Just one base apart from a much larger clone, this may be a read error. The chain carries TRBV6-5 and TRBJ2-3, with TRBD2 as a possible D gene (6 bases). Deletions cut 6 bases from V and 5 bases from J, with 12 bases between. CDR3 length: 13 residues. CDR1 and CDR2 from the germline V gene are MNHEY and SVGAGI. The CDR3 coding sequence is TGTGCCAGCAGGCGAATGGGGGGAGATACGCAGTATTTT. Translating gives CASRRMGGDTQYF.

The chain has TRBV13 and TRBJ1-6; TRBD1 matches at 7 bases. The CDR3 runs to 16 residues. Trimming at V came to 6 bases and at J to 9 bases, leaving 14 bases not matched to a gene. Looked up from germline, CDR1 is PRHDT and CDR2 is FYEKMQ (reference sequence). The CDR3 DNA is TGTGCCAGCAGATCCCTGACAGGGATGATCGGTTCACCCCTCCACTTT. This translates into CASRSLTGMIGSPLHF.

This clonotype turned up a few times. V and J are TRBV10-3 and TRBJ2-3; 15 bases are a match to TRBD2. The germline V gene encodes CDR1 ENHRY and CDR2 SYGVKD. J lost 5 bases, V lost 10 bases, and 16 bases had no gene match. This CDR3 comprises 18 residues. The CDR3 nucleotides read TGTGCCAGCGCCCGAGCAGACGGACTAGCGGGGGGGAAAGATACGCAGTATTTT. Translated, it gives CASARADGLAGGKDTQYF.

The chain couples TRBV6-4 to TRBJ2-3, with 11 positions matching TRBD2. This CDR3 spans 18 amino acids. The V and J ends lost 2 bases and 2 bases, in that order; junction bases with no gene match: 9. CDR1 MRHNA and CDR2 SNTAGT come from the germline V gene. This CDR3 reads CASSDQSSGGSPTDTQYF. The CDR3, as DNA: TGTGCCAGCAGTGACCAGTCTAGCGGGGGGAGTCCCACAGATACGCAGTATTTT.

This clonotype was recorded only once. The rearrangement links TRBV20-1 to TRBJ2-7; unclear D gene. The CDR3 runs 13 residues. Germline CDR1 DFQATT, CDR2 SNEGSKA (reference sequence). With 3 bases removed from V and 0 bases from J, the gap between germline ends came to 9 bases. This CDR3 reads CSARSSLSYEQYF. For the CDR3, the DNA is TGCAGTGCTAGGAGCAGTCTCTCCTACGAGCAGTACTTC.

This clonotype was detected many times. The rearrangement links TRBV20-1 to TRBJ2-3; the match to TRBD1 covers 9 bases. This CDR3 is 14 amino acids long. Germline-derived CDR1 and CDR2 are DFQATT and SNEGSKA (reference sequence). Trimming at V came to 5 bases and at J to 4 bases, leaving 7 bases not matched to a gene. The CDR3 spells CSALTGQGSDTQYF. The CDR3, as DNA: TGCAGTGCTCTAACGGGACAGGGTTCAGATACGCAGTATTTT.

This clonotype was seen only a few times. The rearrangement uses TRBV4-3 and TRBJ2-7; D is ambiguous. CDR3 length: 15 residues. Germline lookup yields CDR1 LGHNA and CDR2 YSLEER. V shed 2 bases and J shed 7 bases, with 18 bases lying between them. DNA of the CDR3: TGCGCCAGCAGCCAAACAGTTGTCGCCGTCAGGGAGCAGTACTTC. It yields the protein CASSQTVVAVREQYF.

A word on this clonotype: One end of the junction does not line up with germline, which may come from a read error. The chain combines TRBV5-1 with TRBJ2-5; 7 bases match TRBD2. The CDR3 totals 15 residues. From germline, CDR1 is SGHRS and CDR2 YFSETQ. In DNA, the CDR3 is TGCGCCAGTAGCTTGTCTGGCGGGAGTCACAATGAGCAGTACTTC. Translating gives CASSLSGGSHNEQYF.

This clonotype was counted ten times or more. CDR3 nucleotides: TGCAGCGTTGCTACAGGGGGCGCGGCAACCTACGAGCAGTACTTC. It translates to CSVATGGAATYEQYF. The genes are TRBV29-1 and TRBJ2-7; 9 bases fit TRBD1. V shed 4 bases and J 2 bases; nucleotides not matched to a gene: 9. The CDR3 has 15 amino acids. Germline V gene sequence: CDR1 SQVTM, CDR2 ANQGSEA.

This chain connects TRBV14 to TRBJ2-5; D gene unclear. The CDR3 runs to 12 residues. Looked up from germline, CDR1 is SGHDN and CDR2 is FVKESK. V lost 0 bases and J lost 13, with 12 bases in between. In DNA, the CDR3 is TGTGCCAGCAGCCAAGATCGGGTAAAACGGTACTTC. Translated: CASSQDRVKRYF.

This clonotype occurred a few times. This chain uses TRBV12-3 or TRBV12-4 with TRBJ2-2, with 7 nucleotides matching TRBD1. Trimming took 4 bases from V and 5 from J; bases not matched to a gene: 1. This CDR3 region has 13 residues. CDR3 bases: TGTGCCAGCAGTTCAGGGGGTACCGGGGAGCTGTTTTTT. The encoded protein is CASSSGGTGELFF.